This T cell receptor (beta chain) was recovered during a study of cytomegalovirus exposure and HLA in healthy donors. Study observations and caveats: Roughly uniform sequencing depth across donors was assumed, possibly incorrectly. What a later analysis showed was that several of the most significant clusters appeared linked to common viral pathogens.

Both 60 Vbeta primers and 13 Jbeta primers went into the PCR. The table came from immunoSEQ multiplex PCR; TCRdb's copy has only in-frame clones and leaves some out. The profile shows 150,000 to 200,000 clones, 65% to 70% of them singletons. With regard to this clone: Its specificity is unknown.

Germline lookup yields CDR1 MNHEY and CDR2 SMNVEV (reference sequence). Trimming shortened V by 4 bases and J by 1 base, and 18 bases separated the two germline ends. The CDR3 consists of 17 residues. The sequence was collected from a young woman in good health and CMV-seropositive. The chain uses TRBV27 and TRBJ2-3, with a tentative D call TRBD1 (6 bases). Specimen: PBMCs. The CDR3 loop reads CASSWDFQGYGTDTQYF. The CDR3 DNA is TGTGCCAGCAGTTGGGATTTTCAGGGGTATGGCACAGATACGCAGTATTTT.